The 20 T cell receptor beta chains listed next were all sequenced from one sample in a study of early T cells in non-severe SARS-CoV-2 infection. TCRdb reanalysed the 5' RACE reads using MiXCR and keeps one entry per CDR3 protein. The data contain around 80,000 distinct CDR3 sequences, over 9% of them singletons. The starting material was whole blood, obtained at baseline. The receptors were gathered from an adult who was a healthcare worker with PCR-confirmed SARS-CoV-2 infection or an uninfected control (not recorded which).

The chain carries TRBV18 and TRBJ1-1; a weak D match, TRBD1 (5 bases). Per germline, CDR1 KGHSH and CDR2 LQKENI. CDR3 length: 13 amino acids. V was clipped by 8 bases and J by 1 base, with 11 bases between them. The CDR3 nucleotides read TGTGCCAGCCGAGTACAGGAGAACACTGAAGCTTTCTTT. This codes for CASRVQENTEAFF. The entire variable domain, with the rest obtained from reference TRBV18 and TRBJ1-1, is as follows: NAGVMQNPRHLVRRRGQEARLRCSPMKGHSHVYWYRQLPEEGLKFMVYLQKENIIDESGMPKERFSAEFPKEGPSILRIQQVVRGDSAAYFCASRVQENTEAFFGQGTRLTVV.

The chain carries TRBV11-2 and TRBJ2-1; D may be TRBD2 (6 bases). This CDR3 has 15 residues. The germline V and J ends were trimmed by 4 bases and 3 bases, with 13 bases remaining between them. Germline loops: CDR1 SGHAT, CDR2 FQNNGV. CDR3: CASSSMAGIYNEQFF. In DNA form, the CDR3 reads TGTGCCAGCAGCTCCATGGCGGGGATCTACAATGAGCAGTTCTTC.

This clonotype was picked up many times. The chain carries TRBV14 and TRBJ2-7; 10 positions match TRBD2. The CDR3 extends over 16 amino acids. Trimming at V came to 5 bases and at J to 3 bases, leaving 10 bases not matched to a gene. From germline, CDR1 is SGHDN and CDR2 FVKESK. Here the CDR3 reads CASSSLPPSGGYEQYF. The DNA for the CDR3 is TGTGCCAGCAGCTCCCTCCCTCCTAGCGGGGGCTACGAGCAGTACTTC.

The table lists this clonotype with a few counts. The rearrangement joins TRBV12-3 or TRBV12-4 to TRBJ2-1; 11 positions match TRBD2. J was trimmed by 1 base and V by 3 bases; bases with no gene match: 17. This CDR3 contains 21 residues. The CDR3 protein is CASSLRGSSGGVFKSYNEQFF. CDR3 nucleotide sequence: TGTGCCAGCAGTTTGCGAGGGAGTAGCGGGGGGGTTTTTAAATCCTACAATGAGCAGTTCTTC.

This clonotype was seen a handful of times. The CDR3 DNA follows: TGTGCCAGCAGCTTACAGGAAGGTAACTATGGCTACACCTTC. It is translated as CASSLQEGNYGYTF. The chain joins TRBV13 to TRBJ1-2; D is unresolved. Trimming removed 2 bases at V and 1 base at J, with 8 bases between. The CDR3 extends over 14 amino acids. Germline CDR1 is PRHDT and CDR2 is FYEKMQ (reference sequence).

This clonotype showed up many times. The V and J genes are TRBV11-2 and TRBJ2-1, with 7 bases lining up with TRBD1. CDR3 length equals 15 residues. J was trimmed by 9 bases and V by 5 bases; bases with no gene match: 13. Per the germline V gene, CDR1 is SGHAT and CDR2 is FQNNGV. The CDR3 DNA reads TGTGCCAGCAGCCACGGGACAGTAATCGCTAGTGAGCAGTTCTTC. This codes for CASSHGTVIASEQFF.

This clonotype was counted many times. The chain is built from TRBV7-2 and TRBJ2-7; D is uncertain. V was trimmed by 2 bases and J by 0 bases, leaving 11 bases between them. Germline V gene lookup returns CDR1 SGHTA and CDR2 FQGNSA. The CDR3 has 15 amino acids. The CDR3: CASSLSLASSYEQYF. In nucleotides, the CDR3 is TGTGCCAGCAGCTTAAGTTTAGCCAGCTCCTACGAGCAGTACTTC.

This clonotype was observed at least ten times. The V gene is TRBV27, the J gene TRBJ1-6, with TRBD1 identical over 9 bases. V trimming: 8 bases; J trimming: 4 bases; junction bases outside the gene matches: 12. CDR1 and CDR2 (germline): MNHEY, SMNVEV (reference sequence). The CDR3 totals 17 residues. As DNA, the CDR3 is TGTGCCAGCCGTCTCGGCAAGGGACAGGGATATAATTCACCCCTCCACTTT. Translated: CASRLGKGQGYNSPLHF.

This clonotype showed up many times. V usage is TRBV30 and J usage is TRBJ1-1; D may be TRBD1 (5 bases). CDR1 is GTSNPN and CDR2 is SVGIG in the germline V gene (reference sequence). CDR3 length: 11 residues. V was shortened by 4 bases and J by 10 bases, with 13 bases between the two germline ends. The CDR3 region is CAWTPRDGAFF. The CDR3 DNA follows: TGTGCCTGGACCCCCAGGGATGGAGCTTTCTTT.

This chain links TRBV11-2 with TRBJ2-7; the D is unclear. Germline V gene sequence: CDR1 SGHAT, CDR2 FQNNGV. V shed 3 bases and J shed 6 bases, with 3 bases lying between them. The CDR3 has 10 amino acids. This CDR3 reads CASSFGEQYF. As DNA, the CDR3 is TGTGCCAGCAGCTTTGGCGAGCAGTACTTC.

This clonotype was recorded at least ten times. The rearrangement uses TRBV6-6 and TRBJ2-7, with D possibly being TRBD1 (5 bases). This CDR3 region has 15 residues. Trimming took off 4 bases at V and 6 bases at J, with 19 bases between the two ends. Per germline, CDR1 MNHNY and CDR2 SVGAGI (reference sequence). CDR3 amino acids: CASSSMGQGIREQYF. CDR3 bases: TGTGCCAGCAGTTCCATGGGGCAGGGAATCCGCGAGCAGTACTTC.

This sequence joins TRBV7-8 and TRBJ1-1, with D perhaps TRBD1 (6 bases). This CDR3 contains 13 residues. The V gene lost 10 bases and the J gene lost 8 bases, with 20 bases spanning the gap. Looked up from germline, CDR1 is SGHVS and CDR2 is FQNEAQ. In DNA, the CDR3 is TGTGCCAACAGGGCACGCTGGGCTGAAGAAGCTTTCTTT. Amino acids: CANRARWAEEAFF.

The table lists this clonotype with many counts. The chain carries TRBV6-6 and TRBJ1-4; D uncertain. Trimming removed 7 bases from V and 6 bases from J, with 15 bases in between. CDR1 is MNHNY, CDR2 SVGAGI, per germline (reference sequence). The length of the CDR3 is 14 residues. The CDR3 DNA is TGTGCCAGCAACCACTTTGGGGAGGATGAAAAACTGTTTTTT. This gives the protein CASNHFGEDEKLFF.

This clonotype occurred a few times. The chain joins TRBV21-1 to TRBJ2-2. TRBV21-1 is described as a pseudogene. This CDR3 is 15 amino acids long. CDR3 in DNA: TGTGCCAGCAGCATTCGGGCTCTGAACACCGGGGAGCTGTTTTTT. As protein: CASSIRALNTGELFF.

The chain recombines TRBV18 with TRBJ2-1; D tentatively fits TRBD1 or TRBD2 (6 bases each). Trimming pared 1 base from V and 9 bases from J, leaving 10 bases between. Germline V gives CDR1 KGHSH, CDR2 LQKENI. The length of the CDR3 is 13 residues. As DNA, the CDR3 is TGTGCCAGCTCACCACAGGGGGGCAGTGAGCAGTTCTTC. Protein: CASSPQGGSEQFF.

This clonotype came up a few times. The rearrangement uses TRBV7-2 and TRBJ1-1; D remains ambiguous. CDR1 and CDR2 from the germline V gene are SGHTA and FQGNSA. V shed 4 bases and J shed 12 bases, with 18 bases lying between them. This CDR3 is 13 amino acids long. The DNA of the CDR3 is TGTGCCAGCAGCTCTGTACGGGATCGAGAGTCTTTCTTT. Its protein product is CASSSVRDRESFF.

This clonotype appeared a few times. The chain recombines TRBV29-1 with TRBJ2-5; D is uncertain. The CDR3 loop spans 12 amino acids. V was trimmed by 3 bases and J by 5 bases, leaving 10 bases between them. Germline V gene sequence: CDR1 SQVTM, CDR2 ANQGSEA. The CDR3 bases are TGCAGCGTTGATCGTGGGCGGGAGACCCAGTACTTC. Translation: CSVDRGRETQYF.

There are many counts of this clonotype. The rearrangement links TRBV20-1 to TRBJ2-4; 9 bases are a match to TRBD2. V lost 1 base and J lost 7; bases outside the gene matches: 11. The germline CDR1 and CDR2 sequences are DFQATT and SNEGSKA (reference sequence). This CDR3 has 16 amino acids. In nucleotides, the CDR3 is TGCAGTGCTAGAGCCTTCGCGGGACTAGCAGTTAACATTCAGTACTTC. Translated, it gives CSARAFAGLAVNIQYF.

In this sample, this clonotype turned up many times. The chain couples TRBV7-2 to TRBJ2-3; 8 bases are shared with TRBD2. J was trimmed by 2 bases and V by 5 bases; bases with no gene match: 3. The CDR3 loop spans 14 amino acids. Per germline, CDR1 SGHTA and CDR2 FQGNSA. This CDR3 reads CASSAGLATDTQYF. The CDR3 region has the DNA TGTGCCAGCAGCGCCGGACTAGCCACAGATACGCAGTATTTT. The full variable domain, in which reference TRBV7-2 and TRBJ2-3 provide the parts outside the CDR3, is GAGVSQSPSNKVTEKGKDVELRCDPISGHTALYWYRQSLGQGLEFLIYFQGNSAPDKSGLPSDRFSAERTGGSVSTLTIQRTQQEDSAVYLCASSAGLATDTQYFGPGTRLTVL.

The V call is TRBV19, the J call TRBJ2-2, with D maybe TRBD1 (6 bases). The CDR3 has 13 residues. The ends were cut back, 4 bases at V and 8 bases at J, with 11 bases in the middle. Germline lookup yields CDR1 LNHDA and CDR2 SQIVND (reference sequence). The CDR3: CASSKQGPGELFF. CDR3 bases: TGTGCCAGTAGTAAACAGGGTCCAGGGGAGCTGTTTTTT.